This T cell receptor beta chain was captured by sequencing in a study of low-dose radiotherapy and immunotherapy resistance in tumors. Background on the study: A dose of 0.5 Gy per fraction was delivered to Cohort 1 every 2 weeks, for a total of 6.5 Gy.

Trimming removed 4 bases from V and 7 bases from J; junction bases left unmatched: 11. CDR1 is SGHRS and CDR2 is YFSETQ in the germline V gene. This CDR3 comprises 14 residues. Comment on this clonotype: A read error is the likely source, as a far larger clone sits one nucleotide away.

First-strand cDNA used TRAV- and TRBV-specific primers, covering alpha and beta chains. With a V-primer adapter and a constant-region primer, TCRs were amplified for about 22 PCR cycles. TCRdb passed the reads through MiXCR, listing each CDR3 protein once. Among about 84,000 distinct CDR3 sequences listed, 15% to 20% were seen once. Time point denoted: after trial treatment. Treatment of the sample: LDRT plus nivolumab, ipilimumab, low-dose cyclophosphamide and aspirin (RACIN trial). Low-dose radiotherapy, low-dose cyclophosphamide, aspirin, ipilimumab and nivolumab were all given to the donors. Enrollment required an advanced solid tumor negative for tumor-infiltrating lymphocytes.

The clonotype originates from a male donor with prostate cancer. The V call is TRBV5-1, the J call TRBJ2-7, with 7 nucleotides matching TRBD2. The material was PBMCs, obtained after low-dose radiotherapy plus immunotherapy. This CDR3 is CASSPGSGGNEQYF. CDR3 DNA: TGCGCCAGCAGCCCCGGTTCGGGAGGAAATGAGCAGTACTTC.